This T cell receptor beta chain was identified in a study of blood T cell repertoires in COVID-19. The overall study: Samples of COVID-19 (acute and convalescent) were obtained from the United States, Italy and Spain. T cells, B-cell-depleted T cells, or PBMCs supplied cDNA or gDNA.

The data were produced by immunoSEQ multiplex PCR, yet TCRdb's version contains in-frame clones alone and is incomplete. The repertoire holds approximately 250,000 clones, with around 87% as singletons. This clonotype was obtained from a woman aged 55-70 years with COVID-19, enrolled during active disease. Sequencing used peripheral blood.

The CDR3 nucleotides read TGTGCCAGTAGTAGACCGGGACTAGCGGTTCACAATGAGCAGTTCTTC. Translated, it gives CASSRPGLAVHNEQFF. This rearrangement joins TRBV19 to TRBJ2-1; TRBD2 matches 11 bases. Germline V gene data show CDR1 as LNHDA and CDR2 as SQIVND (reference sequence). The trim removed 4 bases at V and 5 bases at J, leaving 7 bases unmatched. This CDR3 comprises 16 residues.